This T cell receptor beta chain was documented in a study of PD-1 blockade in classical Hodgkin lymphoma. Germline-derived CDR1 and CDR2 are MNHNS and SASEGT. The J segment lost 3 bases and the V segment lost 3 bases, leaving 10 bases of the junction unmatched. CDR3 length equals 17 residues. Produced via immunoSEQ multiplex PCR; TCRdb's table is partial and in-frame only. The sample holds 24,000 or so clones, roughly 89% seen once. As to time point: newly diagnosed, previously untreated cHL patient sample. Out of thawed PBMCs, magnetic negative selection purified CD4+ T cells. PBMCs from patients with newly diagnosed, untreated classical Hodgkin lymphoma served as a comparison group for the relapsed/refractory trial patients. This clone was picked up one time.

This TCR was recovered from a human donor with classical Hodgkin lymphoma. The chain joins TRBV6-1 to TRBJ1-5, with 8 nucleotides matching TRBD1. The sequencing input was CD4+ T cells from blood. This CDR3 reads CASSDIGRGPYNQPQHF. The CDR3 coding sequence is TGTGCCAGCAGTGATATTGGCAGGGGGCCTTACAATCAGCCCCAGCATTTT.